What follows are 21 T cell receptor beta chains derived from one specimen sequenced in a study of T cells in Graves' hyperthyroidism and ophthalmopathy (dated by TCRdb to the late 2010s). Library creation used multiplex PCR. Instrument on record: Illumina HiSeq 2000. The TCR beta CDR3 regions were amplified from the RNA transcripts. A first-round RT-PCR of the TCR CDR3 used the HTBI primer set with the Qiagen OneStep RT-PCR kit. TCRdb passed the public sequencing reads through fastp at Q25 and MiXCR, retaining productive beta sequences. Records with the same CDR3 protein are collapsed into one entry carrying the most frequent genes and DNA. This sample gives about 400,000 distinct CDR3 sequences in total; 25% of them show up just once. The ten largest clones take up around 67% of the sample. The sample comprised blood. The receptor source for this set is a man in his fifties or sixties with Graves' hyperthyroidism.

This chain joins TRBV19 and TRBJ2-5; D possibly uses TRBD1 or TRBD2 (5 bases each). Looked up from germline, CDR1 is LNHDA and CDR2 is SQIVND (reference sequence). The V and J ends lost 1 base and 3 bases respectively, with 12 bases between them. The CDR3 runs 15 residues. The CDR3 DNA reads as TGTGCCAGTAGTATAGGCCGGGGCGACAAAGAGACCCAGTACTTC. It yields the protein CASSIGRGDKETQYF.

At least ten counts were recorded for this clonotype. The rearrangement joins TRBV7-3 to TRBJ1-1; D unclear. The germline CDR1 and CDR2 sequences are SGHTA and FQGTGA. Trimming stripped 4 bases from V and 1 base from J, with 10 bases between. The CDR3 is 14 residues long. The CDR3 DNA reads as TGTGCCAGCAGCTCCACACACCAGAACACTGAAGCTTTCTTT. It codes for CASSSTHQNTEAFF.

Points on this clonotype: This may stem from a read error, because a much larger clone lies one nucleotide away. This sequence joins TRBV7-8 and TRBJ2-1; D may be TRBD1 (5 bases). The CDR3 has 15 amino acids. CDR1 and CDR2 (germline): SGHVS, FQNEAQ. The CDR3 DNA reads TGTGCCAGCAGCTTATTAAGGACACTCTACGATGAGCAGTTCTTC. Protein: CASSLLRTLYDEQFF.

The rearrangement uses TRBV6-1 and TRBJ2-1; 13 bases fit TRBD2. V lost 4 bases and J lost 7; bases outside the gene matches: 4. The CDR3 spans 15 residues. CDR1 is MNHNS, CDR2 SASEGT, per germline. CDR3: CASSGTSGSLNEQFF. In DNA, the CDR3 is TGTGCCAGCAGTGGGACTAGCGGGAGTTTAAATGAGCAGTTCTTC.

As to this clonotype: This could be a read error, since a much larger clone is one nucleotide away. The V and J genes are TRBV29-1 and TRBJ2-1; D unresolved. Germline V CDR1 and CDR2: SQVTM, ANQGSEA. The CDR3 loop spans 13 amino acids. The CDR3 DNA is TGCAGCGTTGCGGGCCTGGTCAACAATGAGCAGCTCTTC. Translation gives CSVAGLVNNEQLF.

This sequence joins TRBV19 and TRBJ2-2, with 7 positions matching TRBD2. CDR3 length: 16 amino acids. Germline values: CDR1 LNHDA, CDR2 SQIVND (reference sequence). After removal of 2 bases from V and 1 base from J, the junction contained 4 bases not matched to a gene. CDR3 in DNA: TGTGCCAGTAGTATATCAAGCGGGAAGAACACCGGGGAGCTGTTTTTT. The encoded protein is CASSISSGKNTGELFF.

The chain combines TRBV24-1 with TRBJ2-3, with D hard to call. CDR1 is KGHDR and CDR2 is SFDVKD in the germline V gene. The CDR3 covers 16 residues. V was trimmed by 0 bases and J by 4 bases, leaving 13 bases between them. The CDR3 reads CATSDLPGTPADTQYF. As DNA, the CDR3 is TGTGCCACCAGTGATTTGCCGGGCACGCCGGCAGATACGCAGTATTTT.

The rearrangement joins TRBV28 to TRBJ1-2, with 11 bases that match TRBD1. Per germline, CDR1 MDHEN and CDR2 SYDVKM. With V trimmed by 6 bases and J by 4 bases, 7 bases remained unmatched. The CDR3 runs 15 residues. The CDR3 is CASREDRGLGYGYTF. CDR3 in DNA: TGTGCCAGCAGGGAGGACAGGGGGCTCGGCTATGGCTACACCTTC.

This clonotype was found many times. The CDR3, as DNA: TGTGCCAGCAGCAACCCGGGACTAGCGGTTACAGATACGCAGTATTTT. Protein sequence: CASSNPGLAVTDTQYF. V usage is TRBV27 and J usage is TRBJ2-3; TRBD2 agrees at 11 bases. V lost 6 bases to trimming and J lost 3 bases; unmatched junction nucleotides: 8. The CDR3 has 16 residues. Germline V gives CDR1 MNHEY, CDR2 SMNVEV (reference sequence).

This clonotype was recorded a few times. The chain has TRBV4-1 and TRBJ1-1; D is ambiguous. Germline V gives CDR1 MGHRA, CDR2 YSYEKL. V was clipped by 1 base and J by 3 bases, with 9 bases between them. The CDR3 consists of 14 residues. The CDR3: CASSQVGSDTEAFF. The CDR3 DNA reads TGCGCCAGCAGCCAAGTGGGGTCGGACACTGAAGCTTTCTTT.

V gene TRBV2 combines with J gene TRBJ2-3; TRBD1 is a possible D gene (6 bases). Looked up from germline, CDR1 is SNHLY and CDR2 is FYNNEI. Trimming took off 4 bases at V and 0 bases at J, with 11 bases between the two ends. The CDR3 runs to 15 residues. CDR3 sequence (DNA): TGTGCCAGCAGTGTGGGGACACTTAGCACAGATACGCAGTATTTT. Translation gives CASSVGTLSTDTQYF.

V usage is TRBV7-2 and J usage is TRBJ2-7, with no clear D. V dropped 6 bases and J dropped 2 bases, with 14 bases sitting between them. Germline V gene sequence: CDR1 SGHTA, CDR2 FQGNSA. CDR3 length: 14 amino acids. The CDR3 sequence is CASSEGLGTYEQYF. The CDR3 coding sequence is TGTGCCAGCAGTGAAGGTCTAGGGACCTACGAGCAGTACTTC.

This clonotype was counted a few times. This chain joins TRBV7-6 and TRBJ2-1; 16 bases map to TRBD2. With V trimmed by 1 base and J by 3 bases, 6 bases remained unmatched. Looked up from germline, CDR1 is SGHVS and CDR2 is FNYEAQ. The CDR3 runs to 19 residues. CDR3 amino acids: CASSLEGTSGRAFYNEQFF. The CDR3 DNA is TGTGCCAGCAGCTTAGAAGGGACTAGCGGGAGGGCCTTCTACAATGAGCAGTTCTTC.

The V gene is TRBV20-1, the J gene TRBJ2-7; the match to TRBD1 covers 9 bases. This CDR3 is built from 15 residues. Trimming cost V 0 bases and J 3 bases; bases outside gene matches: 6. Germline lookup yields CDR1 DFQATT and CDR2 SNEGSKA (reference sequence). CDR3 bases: TGCAGTGCTAGAGATGGGGGGGGACAGGGCTACGAGCAGTACTTC. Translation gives CSARDGGGQGYEQYF.

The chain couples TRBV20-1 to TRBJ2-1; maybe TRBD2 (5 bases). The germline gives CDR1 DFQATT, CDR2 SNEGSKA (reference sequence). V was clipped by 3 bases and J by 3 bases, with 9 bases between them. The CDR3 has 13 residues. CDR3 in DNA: TGCAGTGCTAGCCGGGAAATCTACAATGAGCAGTTCTTC. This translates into CSASREIYNEQFF.

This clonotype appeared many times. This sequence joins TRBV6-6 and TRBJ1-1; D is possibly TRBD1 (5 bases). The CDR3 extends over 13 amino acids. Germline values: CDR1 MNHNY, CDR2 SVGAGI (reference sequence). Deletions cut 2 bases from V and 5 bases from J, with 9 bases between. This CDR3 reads CASSYEGSTEAFF. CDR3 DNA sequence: TGTGCCAGCAGTTACGAGGGGTCGACTGAAGCTTTCTTT.

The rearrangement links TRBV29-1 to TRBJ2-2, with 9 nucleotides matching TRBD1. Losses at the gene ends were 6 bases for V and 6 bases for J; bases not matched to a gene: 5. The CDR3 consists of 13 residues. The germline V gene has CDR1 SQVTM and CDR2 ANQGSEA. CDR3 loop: CSVWTGESGELFF. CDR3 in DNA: TGCAGCGTCTGGACAGGGGAATCCGGGGAGCTGTTTTTT.

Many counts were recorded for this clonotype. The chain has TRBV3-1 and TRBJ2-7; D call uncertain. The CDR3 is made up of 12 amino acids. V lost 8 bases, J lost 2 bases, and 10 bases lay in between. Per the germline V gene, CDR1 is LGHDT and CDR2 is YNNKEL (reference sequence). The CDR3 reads CASGRAAYEQYF. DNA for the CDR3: TGTGCCAGCGGTAGGGCGGCCTACGAGCAGTACTTC.

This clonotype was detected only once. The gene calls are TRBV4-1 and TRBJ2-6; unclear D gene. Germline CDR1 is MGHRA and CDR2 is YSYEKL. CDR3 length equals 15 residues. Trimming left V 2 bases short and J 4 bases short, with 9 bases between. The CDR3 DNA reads TGCGCCAGCAGCCAATTTGGCTCCGGGGCCAACGTCCTGACTTTC. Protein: CASSQFGSGANVLTF.

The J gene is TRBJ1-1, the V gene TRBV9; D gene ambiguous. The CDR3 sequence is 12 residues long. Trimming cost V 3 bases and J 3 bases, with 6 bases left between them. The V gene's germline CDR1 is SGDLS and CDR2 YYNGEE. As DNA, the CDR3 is TGTGCCAGCAGCGCCTCAGACACTGAAGCTTTCTTT. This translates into CASSASDTEAFF.

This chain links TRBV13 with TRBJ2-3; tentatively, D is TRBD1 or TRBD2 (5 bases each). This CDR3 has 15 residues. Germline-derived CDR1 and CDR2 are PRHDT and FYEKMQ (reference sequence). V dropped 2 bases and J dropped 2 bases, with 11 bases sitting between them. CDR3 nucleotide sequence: TGTGCCAGCAGCTTACGGACGGGGCACACAGATACGCAGTATTTT. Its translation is CASSLRTGHTDTQYF.